Each of the 12 T cell receptor beta chains below was sequenced from the same sample in a study of T cell responses to AZD1222 COVID-19 vaccine. The assay was immunoSEQ multiplex PCR, and TCRdb's table has in-frame clones only and misses some. The sample lists 120,000 or so clones, around 90% seen once, with 5% to 6% in the top ten. The input for sequencing was peripheral blood, taken on day 0 of AZD1222 vaccination. Every receptor here comes from an adult in good health.

The V call is TRBV6-5, the J call TRBJ2-1; 9 bases map to TRBD1. J was trimmed by 3 bases and V by 10 bases; bases with no gene match: 10. The CDR3 has 15 amino acids. CDR1 MNHEY and CDR2 SVGAGI come from the germline V gene. The CDR3 sequence is CATQGWDRVYNEQFF. CDR3 bases: TGTGCCACCCAAGGGTGGGACAGGGTCTACAATGAGCAGTTCTTC.

The gene calls are TRBV28 and TRBJ1-2; TRBD1 matches at 11 bases. Germline assignment: CDR1 MDHEN and CDR2 SYDVKM. The V and J ends lost 4 bases and 6 bases, in that order; junction bases with no gene match: 10. The CDR3 spans 16 residues. The CDR3 coding sequence is TGTGCCAGCAGTTCCCTACGCCGGGACAGGGGGAATGGCTACACCTTC. This encodes CASSSLRRDRGNGYTF.

This clone occurred once. V gene TRBV13 combines with J gene TRBJ2-4, with D possibly being TRBD1 (6 bases). Germline CDR1 PRHDT, CDR2 FYEKMQ (reference sequence). V gave up 5 bases and J gave up 8 bases, with 10 bases separating them. The length of the CDR3 is 12 residues. This CDR3 is CASSIGQYIQYF. CDR3 DNA sequence: TGTGCCAGCAGCATCGGACAGTACATTCAGTACTTC.

The rearrangement links TRBV3-1 (or the pseudogene TRBV3-2) to TRBJ2-4; D is possibly TRBD1 (5 bases). Germline V gene sequence: CDR1 LGHDT, CDR2 YNNKEL (reference sequence). The CDR3 runs 14 residues. The V end was cut by 0 bases, the J end by 7 bases, with 10 bases between. In DNA, the CDR3 is TGTGCCAGCAGCCAAGATCAGACAGTTAACATTCAGTACTTC. Translated, it gives CASSQDQTVNIQYF.

This chain links TRBV7-2 with TRBJ2-3; D might be TRBD1 or TRBD2, each matching 5 bases. The CDR3 contains 15 residues. The germline V and J ends were trimmed by 4 bases and 2 bases, with 13 bases remaining between them. In germline, CDR1 is SGHTA, CDR2 FQGNSA. The DNA of the CDR3 is TGTGCCAGCAGCTGGGGGAACCCCCTCACAGATACGCAGTATTTT. Amino acids: CASSWGNPLTDTQYF.

V usage is TRBV4-2 and J usage is TRBJ2-2; perhaps TRBD2 as D (5 bases). V was cut by 2 bases and J by 6 bases, with 10 bases left in between. The CDR3 has 14 residues. Germline V gene data show CDR1 as LGHNA and CDR2 as YNFKEQ. The CDR3 is CASSQRLHPGELFF. CDR3 nucleotide sequence: TGTGCCAGCAGCCAACGACTACACCCCGGGGAGCTGTTTTTT.

The chain has TRBV29-1 and TRBJ2-5; D gene ambiguous. This CDR3 is built from 10 residues. From germline, CDR1 is SQVTM and CDR2 ANQGSEA. V shed 6 bases and J shed 5 bases, with 7 bases lying between them. CDR3 sequence reads: CSVLQETQYF. The CDR3 DNA is TGCAGCGTGCTCCAGGAGACCCAGTACTTC.

This clone has only a few counts. V and J are TRBV19 and TRBJ2-2; 14 bases are shared with TRBD2. The V and J ends lost 5 bases and 7 bases, in that order; junction bases with no gene match: 12. This CDR3 comprises 18 residues. CDR1 is LNHDA and CDR2 is SQIVND in the germline V gene (reference sequence). The CDR3 coding sequence is TGTGCCAGTAGTCTACGACTAGCGGGAGGGCCTAGGGGCGGGGAGCTGTTTTTT. Its protein is CASSLRLAGGPRGGELFF.

CDR3 sequence reads: CASRRTEGEQYF. The CDR3 DNA reads TGTGCCAGCAGACGGACTGAGGGTGAGCAGTACTTC. The chain joins TRBV6-6 to TRBJ2-7, with D possibly matching TRBD2 (5 bases). The germline CDR1 and CDR2 sequences are MNHNY and SVGAGI (reference sequence). V lost 6 bases and J lost 7, with 13 bases in between. The CDR3 contains 12 residues.

This clone appeared a few times. The chain has TRBV28 and TRBJ2-5, with unresolved D. The ends were cut back, 3 bases at V and 4 bases at J, with 6 bases in the middle. The CDR3 spans 12 residues. From germline, CDR1 is MDHEN and CDR2 SYDVKM. CDR3 amino acids: CASSFNGETQYF. The CDR3 nucleotides are TGTGCCAGCAGTTTCAACGGAGAGACCCAGTACTTC.

This sequence joins TRBV10-1 and TRBJ1-5; D is unclear. Trimming stripped 5 bases from V and 5 bases from J, with 7 bases between. Germline V gene lookup returns CDR1 WNHNN and CDR2 SYGVQD (reference sequence). This CDR3 contains 12 residues. CDR3 in DNA: TGCGCCAGCAGTAGGGATCATCAGCCCCAGCATTTT. It encodes CASSRDHQPQHF.

V and J are TRBV30 and TRBJ2-7, with 9 bases that match TRBD1. Germline V gene data show CDR1 as GTSNPN and CDR2 as SVGIG (reference sequence). The V and J ends lost 3 bases and 6 bases, in that order; junction bases with no gene match: 9. The CDR3 is 14 residues long. Here the CDR3 reads CAWRRQGGTAEQYF. The CDR3 coding sequence is TGTGCCTGGAGAAGACAGGGGGGGACTGCCGAGCAGTACTTC.